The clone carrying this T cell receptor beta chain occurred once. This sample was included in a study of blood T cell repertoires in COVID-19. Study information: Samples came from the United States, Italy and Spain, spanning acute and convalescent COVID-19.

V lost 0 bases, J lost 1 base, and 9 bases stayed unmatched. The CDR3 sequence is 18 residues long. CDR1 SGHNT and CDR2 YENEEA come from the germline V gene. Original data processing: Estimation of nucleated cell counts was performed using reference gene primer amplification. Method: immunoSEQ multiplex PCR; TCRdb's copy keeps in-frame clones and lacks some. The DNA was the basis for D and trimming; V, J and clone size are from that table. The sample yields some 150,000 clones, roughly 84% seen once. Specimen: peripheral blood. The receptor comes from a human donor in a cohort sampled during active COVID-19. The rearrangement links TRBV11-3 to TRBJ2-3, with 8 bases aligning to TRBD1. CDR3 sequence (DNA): TGTGCCAGCAGCTTAGAAGAGGACAGGGTTCAGGGCACAGATACGCAGTATTTT. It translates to CASSLEEDRVQGTDTQYF.